The 27 T cell receptor beta chains below all came from one sample that was sequenced in a study of CD8 T cells in ankylosing spondylitis. Study findings and constraints: A TCR beta motif made of under 10 highly homologous variants seemed typical of ankylosing spondylitis blood.

TCRdb re-called the 5' RACE reads with MiXCR, one entry per CDR3 protein. The table shows 650,000 to 800,000 distinct CDR3 sequences, with under 20% occurring only once. These receptors have no known antigen. Sequenced material: blood, either unsorted or a sorted T cell fraction (not recorded which). The receptor set was obtained from a male donor with ankylosing spondylitis.

This chain joins TRBV12-3 or TRBV12-4 and TRBJ2-2; TRBD2 agrees at 8 bases. V trimming: 2 bases; J trimming: 4 bases; junction bases outside the gene matches: 3. CDR3 length: 15 residues. The CDR3 DNA reads as TGTGCCAGCAGTTTATGGGGACTAGGCACCGGGGAGCTGTTTTTT. Protein product: CASSLWGLGTGELFF.

This clonotype showed up just a few times. The V and J genes are TRBV20-1 and TRBJ2-1; D remains unclear. V shed 3 bases and J shed 8 bases, with 14 bases lying between them. CDR3 length: 13 amino acids. Germline-derived CDR1 and CDR2 are DFQATT and SNEGSKA (reference sequence). CDR3 sequence (DNA): TGCAGTGCTAGGACCCTGACCAGCGATGAGCAGTTCTTC. Encoded protein: CSARTLTSDEQFF.

The genes are TRBV18 and TRBJ2-7; possible D gene TRBD2, 5 bases. Germline V gives CDR1 KGHSH, CDR2 LQKENI. V was cut by 1 base and J by 1 base, with 8 bases left in between. This CDR3 is 14 amino acids long. In DNA, the CDR3 is TGTGCCAGCTCACCACGGTGGACTTCCTACGAGCAGTACTTC. Protein product: CASSPRWTSYEQYF. Complete variable domain (other parts from reference TRBV18 and TRBJ2-7): NAGVMQNPRHLVRRRGQEARLRCSPMKGHSHVYWYRQLPEEGLKFMVYLQKENIIDESGMPKERFSAEFPKEGPSILRIQQVVRGDSAAYFCASSPRWTSYEQYFGPGTRLTVT.

This clonotype came up a few times. CDR3 in DNA: TGCGCCAGCAACCCCAAAGCTGTCTACACTGAAGCTTTCTTT. Translation gives CASNPKAVYTEAFF. The gene calls are TRBV5-1 and TRBJ1-1; D not certain. CDR3 size: 14 residues. Germline CDR1 is SGHRS and CDR2 is YFSETQ. V lost 6 bases, J lost 3 bases, and 15 bases lay in between.

The V gene is TRBV18, the J gene TRBJ1-5; D is undetermined. Germline CDR1 and CDR2: KGHSH and LQKENI. The CDR3 spans 13 residues. V was cut by 3 bases and J by 7 bases, with 10 bases left in between. CDR3 coding DNA: TGTGCCAGCTCACCGACTAGGGAACAGCCCCAGCATTTT. Translation gives CASSPTREQPQHF.

The rearrangement links TRBV20-1 to TRBJ1-2; 8 bases agree with TRBD1. The V and J ends lost 0 bases and 4 bases, in that order; junction bases with no gene match: 4. Germline CDR1 reads DFQATT; CDR2 reads SNEGSKA (reference sequence). The CDR3 length is 14 residues. The CDR3 DNA reads as TGCAGTGCTAGAGACAGGGGGCTCAGCTATGGCTACACCTTC. Encoded protein: CSARDRGLSYGYTF.

The chain is built from TRBV11-1 and TRBJ1-4; TRBD1 aligns across 7 bases. Germline loops: CDR1 SGHAT, CDR2 FQDESV (reference sequence). J was trimmed by 7 bases and V by 3 bases; bases with no gene match: 14. The CDR3 has 17 amino acids. CDR3 DNA: TGTGCCAGCAGCTTCGCGCGGGACAGACCCTATGGTGAAAAACTGTTTTTT. Its translation is CASSFARDRPYGEKLFF.

The J gene is TRBJ2-7, the V gene TRBV20-1; D gene uncertain. The CDR3 is 13 amino acids. Trimming shortened V by 3 bases and J by 5 bases, and 14 bases separated the two germline ends. The V gene's germline CDR1 is DFQATT and CDR2 SNEGSKA (reference sequence). The DNA for the CDR3 is TGCAGTGCTAGTAGTCTGGTAGGGAACGAGCAGTACTTC. Translated, it gives CSASSLVGNEQYF.

This clonotype was found a few times. The chain joins TRBV5-1 to TRBJ1-1, with D tentatively TRBD1 (5 bases). There are 15 residues in the CDR3. Trimming removed 2 bases from V and 1 base from J, with 12 bases in between. Germline loops: CDR1 SGHRS, CDR2 YFSETQ. The DNA for the CDR3 is TGCGCCAGCAGCTTTACAACAGGCAAGAACACTGAAGCTTTCTTT. This codes for CASSFTTGKNTEAFF.

This clonotype was detected ten times or more. The chain recombines TRBV5-1 with TRBJ2-5; 7 nucleotides agree with TRBD1. With V trimmed by 2 bases and J by 3 bases, 10 bases remained unmatched. Germline V gene lookup returns CDR1 SGHRS and CDR2 YFSETQ. The CDR3 has 16 amino acids. CDR3 coding DNA: TGCGCCAGCAGCTTCTGGGACAGTTTGATAAAAGAGACCCAGTACTTC. This gives the protein CASSFWDSLIKETQYF.

This clonotype was observed a handful of times. The rearrangement links TRBV29-1 to TRBJ2-7; 9 bases are a match to TRBD1. CDR3 length: 13 amino acids. Per the germline V gene, CDR1 is SQVTM and CDR2 is ANQGSEA. The trim removed 6 bases at V and 3 bases at J, leaving 6 bases unmatched. This CDR3 is CSVAPGQGYEQYF. CDR3 sequence (DNA): TGCAGCGTCGCCCCGGGACAGGGCTACGAGCAGTACTTC.

The CDR3 protein is CASSAGQGIYNEQFF. The CDR3 DNA sequence: TGCGCCAGCAGCGCTGGACAGGGGATCTACAATGAGCAGTTCTTC. This sequence joins TRBV5-1 and TRBJ2-1, with 9 bases lining up with TRBD1. The CDR3 has 15 residues. The V gene end was trimmed by 4 bases and the J gene end by 3 bases; junction bases not matched to a gene: 5. Germline CDR1 reads SGHRS; CDR2 reads YFSETQ.

The chain uses TRBV3-1 and TRBJ1-5, with 7 bases matching TRBD1. CDR3 size: 15 residues. With 2 bases clipped from V and 4 bases from J, the junction kept 5 bases outside the gene matches. Germline values: CDR1 LGHDT, CDR2 YNNKEL (reference sequence). This CDR3 reads CASSQSRGRNQPQHF. CDR3 bases: TGTGCCAGCAGCCAAAGCAGGGGGAGAAATCAGCCCCAGCATTTT.

A few counts support this clonotype. The chain is built from TRBV5-1 and TRBJ1-2; 7 bases agree with TRBD1. Germline CDR1 SGHRS, CDR2 YFSETQ. The CDR3 spans 14 residues. The trim removed 0 bases at V and 3 bases at J, leaving 2 bases unmatched. The CDR3 DNA follows: TGCGCCAGCAGCTTGGAGGGGGCGTACTATGGCTACACCTTC. The encoded protein is CASSLEGAYYGYTF.

V gene TRBV20-1 combines with J gene TRBJ2-3; weak D call: TRBD1 (5 bases). The CDR3 is 13 amino acids. V was pared by 3 bases and J by 3 bases, with 10 bases between. Germline CDR1 and CDR2: DFQATT and SNEGSKA (reference sequence). The CDR3 bases are TGCAGTGCTAGTTATCAGGGAACAGATACGCAGTATTTT. Translating it yields CSASYQGTDTQYF.

The rearrangement links TRBV30 to TRBJ1-1, with D possibly TRBD1 on 5 matching bases. Trimming shortened V by 2 bases and J by 2 bases, and 9 bases separated the two germline ends. This CDR3 is built from 13 residues. Germline CDR1 GTSNPN, CDR2 SVGIG (reference sequence). The CDR3 protein is CAWSPDSNTEAFF. CDR3 sequence (DNA): TGTGCCTGGAGTCCCGACAGTAACACTGAAGCTTTCTTT.

V and J are TRBV5-5 and TRBJ1-5, with D perhaps matching TRBD1 (6 bases). Trimming stripped 4 bases from V and 6 bases from J, with 8 bases between. The CDR3 runs 12 residues. CDR1 SGHKS and CDR2 YYEKEE come from the germline V gene (reference sequence). CDR3 loop: CASSPRGQPQHF. The CDR3 DNA sequence: TGTGCCAGCAGCCCCAGGGGTCAGCCCCAGCATTTT.

This chain uses TRBV5-1 with TRBJ2-4; D uncertain. CDR1 SGHRS and CDR2 YFSETQ come from the germline V gene. Trimming stripped 4 bases from V and 1 base from J, with 12 bases between. This CDR3 is built from 15 residues. The CDR3 loop is CASSPVSPAKNIQYF. The CDR3 DNA reads as TGCGCCAGCAGCCCGGTTTCCCCTGCCAAAAACATTCAGTACTTC.

This clonotype was detected only a few times. The chain employs TRBV28 and TRBJ2-3; 8 bases align to TRBD2. Germline CDR1 reads MDHEN; CDR2 reads SYDVKM. After removal of 4 bases from V and 6 bases from J, the junction contained 18 bases not matched to a gene. The CDR3 spans 18 residues. The CDR3 reads CASSSHPRTSPLSDTQYF. The CDR3 nucleotides read TGTGCCAGCAGTTCCCACCCCCGGACTAGCCCCCTTTCCGATACGCAGTATTTT.

This clonotype was counted many times. The CDR3 is CASSESEEGSPLHF. The CDR3 nucleotides are TGCGCCAGCAGTGAGTCGGAAGAGGGTTCACCCCTCCACTTT. This chain connects TRBV10-2 to TRBJ1-6; no clear D gene. The CDR3 is 14 residues long. The V and J ends lost 0 bases and 9 bases respectively, with 9 bases between them. CDR1 WSHSY and CDR2 SAAADI come from the germline V gene.

V gene TRBV5-1 combines with J gene TRBJ2-1; 8 bases are shared with TRBD2. Germline V gene sequence: CDR1 SGHRS, CDR2 YFSETQ. J was trimmed by 6 bases and V by 3 bases; bases with no gene match: 11. The CDR3 is 16 residues long. Here the CDR3 reads CASSSPGGGPVNEQFF. Here the CDR3 DNA reads TGCGCCAGCAGCTCCCCCGGCGGGGGGCCTGTCAATGAGCAGTTCTTC.

V gene TRBV20-1 combines with J gene TRBJ2-7, with D tentatively TRBD1 (5 bases). The CDR3 contains 15 residues. V was shortened by 2 bases and J by 0 bases, with 14 bases between the two germline ends. The germline CDR1 and CDR2 sequences are DFQATT and SNEGSKA (reference sequence). The CDR3, as DNA: TGCAGTGCTAGAACGGCAGGGCCCAACTCCTACGAGCAGTACTTC. Protein product: CSARTAGPNSYEQYF.

V and J are TRBV15 and TRBJ2-3; 10 bases line up with TRBD2. In germline, CDR1 is LNHNV, CDR2 YYDKDF (reference sequence). J was trimmed by 7 bases and V by 0 bases; bases with no gene match: 7. The length of the CDR3 is 16 residues. The CDR3 DNA reads TGTGCCACCAGCAGAGAATTGGCTAGCGGGAGTAATACGCAGTATTTT. Amino acids: CATSRELASGSNTQYF.

The V call is TRBV29-1, the J call TRBJ2-1; 7 positions agree with TRBD2. CDR3 length: 14 amino acids. Germline lookup yields CDR1 SQVTM and CDR2 ANQGSEA. The V gene end was trimmed by 6 bases and the J gene end by 7 bases; junction bases not matched to a gene: 12. The CDR3: CSVSSDPRGNEQFF. CDR3 nucleotide sequence: TGCAGCGTCTCTAGCGACCCGCGGGGGAATGAGCAGTTCTTC.

This chain connects TRBV11-1 to TRBJ2-4, with TRBD1 as a possible D gene (6 bases). Germline V CDR1 and CDR2: SGHAT, FQDESV (reference sequence). The germline V and J ends were trimmed by 5 bases and 5 bases, with 10 bases remaining between them. The CDR3 totals 13 residues. The CDR3 loop is CASSLRTENIQYF. In nucleotides, the CDR3 is TGTGCCAGCAGCCTTCGGACAGAAAACATTCAGTACTTC. The full variable domain, in which reference TRBV11-1 and TRBJ2-4 provide the parts outside the CDR3, is EAEVAQSPRYKITEKSQAVAFWCDPISGHATLYWYRQILGQGPELLVQFQDESVVDDSQLPKDRFSAERLKGVDSTLKIQPAELGDSAMYLCASSLRTENIQYFGAGTRLSVL.

Regarding this clonotype: The junction does not match germline at one end; this may be a read error. The rearrangement links TRBV20-1 to TRBJ2-2; 7 bases agree with TRBD2. This CDR3 comprises 15 residues. Germline V CDR1 and CDR2: DFQATT, SNEGSKA (reference sequence). DNA for the CDR3: TGCTGTGCTAGAGATGGGAGGGAGGACACCGGGGAGCTGTTTTTT. This translates into CCARDGREDTGELFF.

This clonotype was counted ten times or more. The rearrangement uses TRBV12-3 or TRBV12-4 and TRBJ2-7; D may correspond to TRBD1 or TRBD2 (5 bases each). Trimming shortened V by 6 bases and J by 2 bases, and 11 bases separated the two germline ends. CDR3 length: 13 amino acids. The CDR3 spells CASSSGTPYEQYF. The CDR3 coding sequence is TGTGCCAGCAGCTCCGGGACCCCCTACGAGCAGTACTTC.